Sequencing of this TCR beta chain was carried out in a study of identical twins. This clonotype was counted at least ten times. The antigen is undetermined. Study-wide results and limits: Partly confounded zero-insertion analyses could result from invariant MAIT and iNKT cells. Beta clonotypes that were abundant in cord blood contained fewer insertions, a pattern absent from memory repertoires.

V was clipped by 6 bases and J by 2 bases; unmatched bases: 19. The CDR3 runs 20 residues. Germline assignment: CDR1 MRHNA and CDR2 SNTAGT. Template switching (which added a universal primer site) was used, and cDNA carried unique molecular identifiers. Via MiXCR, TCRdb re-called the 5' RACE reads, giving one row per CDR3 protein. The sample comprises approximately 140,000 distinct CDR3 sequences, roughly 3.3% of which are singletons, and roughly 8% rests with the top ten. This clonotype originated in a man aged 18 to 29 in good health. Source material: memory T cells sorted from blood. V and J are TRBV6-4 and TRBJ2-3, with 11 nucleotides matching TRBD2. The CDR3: CASRRRIPLAGGGATDTQYF. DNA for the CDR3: TGTGCCAGCAGGCGTCGGATTCCCTTAGCGGGAGGGGGAGCCACAGATACGCAGTATTTT.